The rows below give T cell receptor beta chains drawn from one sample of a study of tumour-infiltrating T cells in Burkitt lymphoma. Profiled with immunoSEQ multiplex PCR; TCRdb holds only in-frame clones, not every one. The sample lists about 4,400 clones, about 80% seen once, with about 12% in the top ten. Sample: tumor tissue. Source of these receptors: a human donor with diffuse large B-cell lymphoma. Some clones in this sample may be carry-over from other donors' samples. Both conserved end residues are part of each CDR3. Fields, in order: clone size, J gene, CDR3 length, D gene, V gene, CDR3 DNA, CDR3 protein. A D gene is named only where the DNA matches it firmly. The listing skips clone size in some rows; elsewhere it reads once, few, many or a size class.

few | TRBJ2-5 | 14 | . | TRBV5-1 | TGCGCCAGCAGCTTGGCACGGTTCCAAGAGACCCAGTACTTC | CASSLARFQETQYF
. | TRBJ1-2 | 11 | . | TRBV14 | TGTGCCAGCAGCAACGGGTATGGCTACACCTTC | CASSNGYGYTF
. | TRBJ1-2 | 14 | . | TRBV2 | TGTGCCAGCAAAAACGACGGAGCTAACTATGGCTACACCTTC | CASKNDGANYGYTF
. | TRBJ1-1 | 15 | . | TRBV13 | TGTGCCAGCAGCTCGGGACGGGTAATGAACACTGAAGCTTTCTTT | CASSSGRVMNTEAFF
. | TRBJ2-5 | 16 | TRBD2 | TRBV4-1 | TGCGCCAGCAGCCAGGGACTAGCGGGAGGACAGGAGACCCAGTACTTC | CASSQGLAGGQETQYF
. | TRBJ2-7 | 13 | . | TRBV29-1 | TGCAGCGTTGCCATCCCGGACAAGTACGAGCAGTACTTC | CSVAIPDKYEQYF
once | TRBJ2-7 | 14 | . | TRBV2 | TGTGCCAGCACCACCGGACAGAGCTCCTACGAGCAGTACTTC | CASTTGQSSYEQYF
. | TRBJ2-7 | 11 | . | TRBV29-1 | TGCAGCGTTGGGGGTTACGGGGGGCAGTACTTC | CSVGGYGGQYF
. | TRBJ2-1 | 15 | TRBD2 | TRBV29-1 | TGCAGCGTTGAACTAGCGGGGGTCTCCTACAATGAGCAGTTCTTC | CSVELAGVSYNEQFF
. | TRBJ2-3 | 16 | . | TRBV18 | TGTGCCAGCTCACCTACGGACTTCGCCCGCACAGATACGCAGTATTTT | CASSPTDFARTDTQYF
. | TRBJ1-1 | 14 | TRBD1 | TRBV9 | TGTGCCAGCAGCGTAGGAGGACAGGGAACTGAAGCTTTCTTT | CASSVGGQGTEAFF
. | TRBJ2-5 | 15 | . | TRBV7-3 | TGTGCCAGCAGCTTAAACGGCCGTACCCAAGAGACCCAGTACTTC | CASSLNGRTQETQYF
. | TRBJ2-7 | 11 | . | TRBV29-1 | TGCAGCGTGACCAACTCCTACGAGCAGTACTTC | CSVTNSYEQYF
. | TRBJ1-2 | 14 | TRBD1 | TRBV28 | TGTGCCAGCAGTCTCCGCTTCCAGGGGGACGGCTACACCTTC | CASSLRFQGDGYTF
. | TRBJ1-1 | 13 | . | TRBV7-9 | TGTGCCAGCAGCTTAGGTGGTGGCACTGAAGCTTTCTTT | CASSLGGGTEAFF
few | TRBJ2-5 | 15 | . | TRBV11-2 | TGTGCCAGCAGCCCCACGGCTGGGCTAAGGGAGACCCAGTACTTC | CASSPTAGLRETQYF
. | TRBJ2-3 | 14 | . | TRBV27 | TGTGCCAGCAGTTCTGATCCCCGTTCAGATACGCAGTATTTT | CASSSDPRSDTQYF
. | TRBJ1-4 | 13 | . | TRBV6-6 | TGTGCCAGCAGTTACTCGATGAATGAAAAACTGTTTTTT | CASSYSMNEKLFF
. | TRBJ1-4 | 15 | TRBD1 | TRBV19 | TGTGCCAGTAGTACCGCCCGGGACAGAAATGAAAAACTGTTTTTT | CASSTARDRNEKLFF
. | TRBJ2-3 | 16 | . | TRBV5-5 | TGTGCCAGCAGCTTTGGCGGAGGAGGGAGCACAGATACGCAGTATTTT | CASSFGGGGSTDTQYF
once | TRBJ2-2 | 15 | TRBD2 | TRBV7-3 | TGTGCCAGCAGCCCTAGCGGGAGCTACACCGGGGAGCTGTTTTTT | CASSPSGSYTGELFF
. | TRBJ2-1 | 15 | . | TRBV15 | TGTGCCACAGGGCGAGAAGCGAACTCCTACAATGAGCAGTTCTTC | CATGREANSYNEQFF
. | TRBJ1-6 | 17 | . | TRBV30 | TGTGCCTGGAGGGTACTCGGCTACGGGACCTATAATTCACCCCTCCACTTT | CAWRVLGYGTYNSPLHF
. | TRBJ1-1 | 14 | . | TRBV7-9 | TGTGCCAGCAGCTTTGGACGGCCGAACACTGAAGCTTTCTTT | CASSFGRPNTEAFF
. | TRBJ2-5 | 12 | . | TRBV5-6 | TGTGCCAGCAGCACGACACTCTACAAGCAGTACTTC | CASSTTLYKQYF
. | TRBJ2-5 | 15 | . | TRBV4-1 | TGCGCCAGCAGCCAAGAAGACCGCGGAGGGGAGACCCAGTACTTC | CASSQEDRGGETQYF
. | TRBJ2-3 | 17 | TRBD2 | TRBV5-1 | TGCGCCAGCAGCTTATTCGGGACTAGCGGAGAGGCAGATACGCAGTATTTT | CASSLFGTSGEADTQYF